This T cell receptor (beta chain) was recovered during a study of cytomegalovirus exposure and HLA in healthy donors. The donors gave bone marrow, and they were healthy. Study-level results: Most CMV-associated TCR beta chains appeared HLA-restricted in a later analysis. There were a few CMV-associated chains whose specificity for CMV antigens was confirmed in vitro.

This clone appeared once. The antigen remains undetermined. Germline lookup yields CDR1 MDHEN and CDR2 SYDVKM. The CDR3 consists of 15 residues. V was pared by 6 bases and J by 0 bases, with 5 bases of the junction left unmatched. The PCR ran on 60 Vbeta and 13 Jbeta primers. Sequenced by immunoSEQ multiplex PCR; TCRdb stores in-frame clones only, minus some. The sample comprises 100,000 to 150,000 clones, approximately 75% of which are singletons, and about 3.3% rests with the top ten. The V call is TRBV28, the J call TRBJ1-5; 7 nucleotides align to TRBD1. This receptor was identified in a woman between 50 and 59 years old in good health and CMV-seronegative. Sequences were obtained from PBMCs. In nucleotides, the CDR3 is TGTGCCAGCAGAGAAGGGACAGTTAGCAATCAGCCCCAGCATTTT. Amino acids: CASREGTVSNQPQHF.